This TCR beta chain was captured in a study of response to subunit inactivated influenza vaccine. TCRdb reprocessed the RT-PCR reads with MiXCR, giving one entry per CDR3 protein. In the table there are 300,000 to 350,000 distinct CDR3 sequences, roughly 22% of which are singletons. V was trimmed by 1 base and J by 8 bases, leaving 9 bases between them. The CDR3 loop spans 13 amino acids. Germline CDR1 KGHSH, CDR2 LQKENI. Details on this clonotype: No antigen is known for it.

Findings and limits, study-wide: With each seasonal influenza vaccination, the authors suggested, few new T cells are recruited.

The sample was PBMCs from blood, taken 21 months after vaccination. The sequence was obtained from a man in his fifties or sixties who received an inactivated influenza vaccine. J is TRBJ1-5 and V is TRBV18; no definite D call. As DNA, the CDR3 is TGTGCCAGCTCACCACTTAGGGCTGAGCCCCAGCATTTT. Encoded protein: CASSPLRAEPQHF.